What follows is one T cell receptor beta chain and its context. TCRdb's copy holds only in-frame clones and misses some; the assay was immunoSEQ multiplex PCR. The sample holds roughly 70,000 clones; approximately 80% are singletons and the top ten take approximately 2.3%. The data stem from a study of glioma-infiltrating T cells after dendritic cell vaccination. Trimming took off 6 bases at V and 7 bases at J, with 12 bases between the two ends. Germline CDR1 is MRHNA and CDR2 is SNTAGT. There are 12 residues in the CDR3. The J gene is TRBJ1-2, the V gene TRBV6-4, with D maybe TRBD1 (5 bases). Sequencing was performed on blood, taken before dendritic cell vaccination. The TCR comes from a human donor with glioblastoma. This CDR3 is CASRSGARGYTF. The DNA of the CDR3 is TGTGCCAGCAGAAGCGGGGCGCGTGGCTACACCTTC.